This entry lists 2 T cell receptor beta chains sequenced from one sample in a study of shared clonotypes between healthy human individuals (dated by TCRdb to 2020 to 2021). Libraries were built with the immunoSEQ multiplex PCR assay. What TCRdb holds here is the immuneACCESS table cut down to in-frame rearrangements. Part of the clones is not present; checked against another copy, under half of the missing clones reflect an unresolved V gene, and the others are unexplained. In this sample the table shows 760,000 or so clones, 96% of which occur a single time. Over 0.2% of the sample comes from the top ten. For the CD8 naive samples, CD45RO-negative cells were positively selected for CCR7, yielding a CD45RA+CCR7+ population from which TemRA cells were excluded. Sequencing was carried out using naive CD8+ T cells sorted from blood. This specimen's cell subset or site label, per the study, means: CD45RA+CCR7+. The receptors derive from a man between 25 and 39 years old in good health.

This chain joins TRBV27 and TRBJ2-1; D might be TRBD2 (6 bases). This CDR3 is built from 15 residues. Germline CDR1 MNHEY, CDR2 SMNVEV (reference sequence). V lost 8 bases and J lost 4, with 18 bases in between. The CDR3 DNA reads TGTGCCAGCCCCTCGGGGGATGCTAGGTACAATGAGCAGTTCTTC. It is translated as CASPSGDARYNEQFF.

The gene calls are TRBV5-1 and TRBJ2-7, with TRBD1 matching 9 bases. V gave up 5 bases and J gave up 0 bases; unmatched junction bases: 6. CDR3 size: 15 residues. Germline V gene sequence: CDR1 SGHRS, CDR2 YFSETQ. The CDR3 sequence is CASRGGQGSSYEQYF. The DNA for the CDR3 is TGCGCCAGCAGGGGGGGACAGGGAAGCTCCTACGAGCAGTACTTC. Combining the CDR3 with reference TRBV5-1 and TRBJ2-7 gives the whole variable domain KAGVTQTPRYLIKTRGQQVTLSCSPISGHRSVSWYQQTPGQGLQFLFEYFSETQRNKGNFPGRFSGRQFSNSRSEMNVSTLELGDSALYLCASRGGQGSSYEQYFGPGTRLTVT.